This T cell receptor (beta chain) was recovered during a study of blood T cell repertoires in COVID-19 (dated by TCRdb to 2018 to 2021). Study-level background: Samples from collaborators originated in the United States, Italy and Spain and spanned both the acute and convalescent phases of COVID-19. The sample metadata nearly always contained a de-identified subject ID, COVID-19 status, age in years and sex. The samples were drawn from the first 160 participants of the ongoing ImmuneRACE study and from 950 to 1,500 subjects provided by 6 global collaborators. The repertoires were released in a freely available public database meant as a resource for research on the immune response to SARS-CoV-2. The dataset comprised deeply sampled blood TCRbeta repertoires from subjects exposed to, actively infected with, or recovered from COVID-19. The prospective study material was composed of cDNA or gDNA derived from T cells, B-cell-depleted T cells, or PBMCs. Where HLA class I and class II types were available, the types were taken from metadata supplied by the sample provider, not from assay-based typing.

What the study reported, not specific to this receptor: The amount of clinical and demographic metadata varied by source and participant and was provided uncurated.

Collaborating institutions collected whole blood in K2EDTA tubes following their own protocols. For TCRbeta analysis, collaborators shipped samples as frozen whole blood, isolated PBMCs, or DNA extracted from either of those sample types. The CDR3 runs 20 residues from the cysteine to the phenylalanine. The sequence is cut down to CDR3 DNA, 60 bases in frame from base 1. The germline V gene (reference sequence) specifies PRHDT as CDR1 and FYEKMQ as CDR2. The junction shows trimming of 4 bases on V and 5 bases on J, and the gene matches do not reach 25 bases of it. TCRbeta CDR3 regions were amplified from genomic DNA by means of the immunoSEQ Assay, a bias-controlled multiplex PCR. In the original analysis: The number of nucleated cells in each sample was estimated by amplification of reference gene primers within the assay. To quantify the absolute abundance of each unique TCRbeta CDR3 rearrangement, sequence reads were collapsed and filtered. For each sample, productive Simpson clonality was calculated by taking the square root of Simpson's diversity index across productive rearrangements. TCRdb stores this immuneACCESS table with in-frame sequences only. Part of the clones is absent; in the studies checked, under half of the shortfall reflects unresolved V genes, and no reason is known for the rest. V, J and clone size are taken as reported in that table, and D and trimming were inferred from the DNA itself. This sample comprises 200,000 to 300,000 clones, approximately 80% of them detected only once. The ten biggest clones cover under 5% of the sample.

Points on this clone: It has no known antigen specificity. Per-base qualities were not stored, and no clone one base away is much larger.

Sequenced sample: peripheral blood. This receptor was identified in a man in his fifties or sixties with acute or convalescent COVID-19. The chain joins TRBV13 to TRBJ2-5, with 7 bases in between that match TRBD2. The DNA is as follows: TGTGCCAGCAGCTCCAGAATCGGGGCTAGCGGAAGGGTAGGTGGCGAGACCCAGTACTTC. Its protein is CASSSRIGASGRVGGETQYF.